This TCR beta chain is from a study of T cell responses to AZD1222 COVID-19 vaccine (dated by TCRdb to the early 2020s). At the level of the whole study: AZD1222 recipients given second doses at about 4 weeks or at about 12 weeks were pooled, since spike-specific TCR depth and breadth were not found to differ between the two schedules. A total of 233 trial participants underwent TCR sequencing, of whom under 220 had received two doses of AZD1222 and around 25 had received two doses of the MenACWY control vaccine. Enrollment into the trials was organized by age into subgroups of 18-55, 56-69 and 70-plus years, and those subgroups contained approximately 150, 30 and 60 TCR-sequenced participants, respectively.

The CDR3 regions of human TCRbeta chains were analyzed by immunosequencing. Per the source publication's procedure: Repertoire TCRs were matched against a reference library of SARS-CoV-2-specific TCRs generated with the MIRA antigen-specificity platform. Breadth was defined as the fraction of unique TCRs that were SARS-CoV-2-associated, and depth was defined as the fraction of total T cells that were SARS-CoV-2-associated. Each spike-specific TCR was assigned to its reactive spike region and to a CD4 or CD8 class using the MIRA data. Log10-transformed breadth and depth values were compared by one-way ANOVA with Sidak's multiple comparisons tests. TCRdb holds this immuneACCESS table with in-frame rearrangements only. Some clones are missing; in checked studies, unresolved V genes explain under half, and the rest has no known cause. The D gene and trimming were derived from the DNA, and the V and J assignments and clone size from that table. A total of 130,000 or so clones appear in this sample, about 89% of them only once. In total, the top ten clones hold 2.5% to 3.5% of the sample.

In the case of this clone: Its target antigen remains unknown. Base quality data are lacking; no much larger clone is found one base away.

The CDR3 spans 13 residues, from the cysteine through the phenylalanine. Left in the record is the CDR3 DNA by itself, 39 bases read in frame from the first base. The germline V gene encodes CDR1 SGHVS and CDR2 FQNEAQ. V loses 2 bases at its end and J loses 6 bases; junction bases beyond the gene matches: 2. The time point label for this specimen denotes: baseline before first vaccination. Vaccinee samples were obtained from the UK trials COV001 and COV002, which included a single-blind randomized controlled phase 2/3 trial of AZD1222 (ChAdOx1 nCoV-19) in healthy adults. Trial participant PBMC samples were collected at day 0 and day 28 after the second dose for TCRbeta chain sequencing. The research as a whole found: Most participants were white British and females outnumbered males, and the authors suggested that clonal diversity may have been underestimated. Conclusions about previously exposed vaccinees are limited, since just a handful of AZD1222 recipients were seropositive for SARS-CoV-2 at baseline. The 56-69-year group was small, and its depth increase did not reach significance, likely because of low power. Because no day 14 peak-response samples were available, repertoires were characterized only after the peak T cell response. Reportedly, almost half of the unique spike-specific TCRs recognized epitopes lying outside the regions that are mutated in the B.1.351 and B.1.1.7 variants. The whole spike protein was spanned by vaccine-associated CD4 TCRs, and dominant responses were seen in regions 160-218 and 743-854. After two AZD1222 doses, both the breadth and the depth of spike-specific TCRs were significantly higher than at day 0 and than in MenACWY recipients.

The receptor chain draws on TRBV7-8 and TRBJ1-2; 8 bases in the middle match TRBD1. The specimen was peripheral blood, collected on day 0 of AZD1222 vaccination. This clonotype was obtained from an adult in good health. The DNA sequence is TGTGCCAGCAGCTTATCAGGGGGCAATGGCTACACCTTC. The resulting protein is CASSLSGGNGYTF.